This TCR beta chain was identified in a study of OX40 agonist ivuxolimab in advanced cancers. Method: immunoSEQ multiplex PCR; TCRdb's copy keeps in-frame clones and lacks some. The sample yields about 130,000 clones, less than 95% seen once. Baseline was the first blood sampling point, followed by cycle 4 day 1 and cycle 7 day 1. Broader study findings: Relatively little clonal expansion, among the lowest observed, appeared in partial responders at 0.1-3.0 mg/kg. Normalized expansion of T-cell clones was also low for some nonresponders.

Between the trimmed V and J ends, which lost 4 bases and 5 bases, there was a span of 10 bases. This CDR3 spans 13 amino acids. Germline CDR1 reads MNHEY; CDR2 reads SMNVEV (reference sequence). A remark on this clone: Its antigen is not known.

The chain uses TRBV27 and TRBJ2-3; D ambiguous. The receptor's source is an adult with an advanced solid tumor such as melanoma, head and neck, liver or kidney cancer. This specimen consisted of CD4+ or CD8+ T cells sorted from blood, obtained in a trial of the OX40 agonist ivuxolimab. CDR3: CASSSTRLDTQYF. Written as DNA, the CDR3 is TGTGCCAGCAGTTCGACGAGACTAGATACGCAGTATTTT.